Sequencing of this T cell receptor beta chain was carried out in a study of cytomegalovirus exposure and HLA in healthy donors. Study context: Researchers previously reported finding roughly 120 million unique TCR beta sequences from approximately 200 million T cells. Study-wide results and caveats: Upon later analysis, HLA-associated TCR beta chains proved more clonally expanded than other, equally common chains. Earlier analysis found most TCR beta V segments productive about 90% or about 30% of the time.

PCR used 60 Vbeta primers and 13 Jbeta primers. Generated by immunoSEQ multiplex PCR, the TCRdb table keeps only in-frame clones and is missing some. The data hold some 160,000 clones, with roughly 70% observed a single time. With regard to this clone: The antigen is unknown.

This TCR was sampled from a woman aged 18-30 years in good health and CMV-seropositive. The sequencing sample was made of PBMCs.

In nucleotides, the CDR3 is TGTGCCAGCAGCTCTCCCGGGACAGGCCATAATGAAGCTTTCTTT. Amino acid sequence: CASSSPGTGHNEAFF. This chain uses TRBV13 with TRBJ1-1; 8 bases match TRBD1. This CDR3 comprises 15 residues. Germline V gene lookup returns CDR1 PRHDT and CDR2 FYEKMQ (reference sequence). The V segment lost 4 bases and the J segment 7 bases; nucleotides outside the gene matches: 11.